One and the same sample provided the 17 T cell receptor beta chains below, sequenced in a study of OX40 agonist ivuxolimab in advanced cancers. The protocol was immunoSEQ multiplex PCR, while the TCRdb copy is restricted to in-frame clones and leaves out a portion. The data show roughly 70,000 clones, roughly four fifths seen once. Sequenced here: CD4+ or CD8+ T cells sorted from blood, sampled in a trial of the OX40 agonist ivuxolimab. The receptor source for this set is an adult with an advanced solid tumor such as melanoma, head and neck, liver or kidney cancer.

The chain combines TRBV21-1 with TRBJ2-7; the table calls TRBD2, which could not be checked here. TRBV21-1 is annotated as a pseudogene. The CDR3 consists of 9 residues. This chain's CDR3 is CASTPFGDV. CDR3 DNA sequence: TGTGCCAGCACCCCCTTTGGAGACGTC.

This clone appeared a single time. The chain has TRBV7-8 and TRBJ2-3; tentatively, D is TRBD1 (6 bases). Germline assignment: CDR1 SGHVS and CDR2 FQNEAQ. The V end lost 4 bases, the J end lost 5 bases, and 10 bases lay between the germline ends. The CDR3 is 13 residues long. CDR3 in DNA: TGTGCCAGCAGCTCTGACAGGAGAGATACGCAGTATTTT. This gives the protein CASSSDRRDTQYF.

V is TRBV9 and J is TRBJ2-1, with D tentatively TRBD2 (6 bases). The ends were cut back, 5 bases at V and 5 bases at J, with 32 bases in the middle. Germline V lookup: CDR1 SGDLS, CDR2 YYNGEE. This CDR3 has 20 amino acids. The CDR3 DNA follows: TGTGCCAGCAGGTCCTTTGAGGGAGACTATGGGCTAGCGACTAACAATGAGCAGTTCTTC. Amino acids: CASRSFEGDYGLATNNEQFF. The full variable domain, its missing parts supplied by reference TRBV9 and TRBJ2-1, is DSGVTQTPKHLITATGQRVTLRCSPRSGDLSVYWYQQSLDQGLQFLIQYYNGEERAKGNILERFSAQQFPDLHSELNLSSLELGDSALYFCASRSFEGDYGLATNNEQFFGPGTRLTVL.

The chain links TRBV4-1 to TRBJ1-5; TRBD1 matches 9 bases. This CDR3 is built from 15 residues. V shed 4 bases and J 5 bases; nucleotides not matched to a gene: 6. Germline CDR1 reads MGHRA; CDR2 reads YSYEKL. The CDR3 loop is CASSRQGQGDQPQHF. The DNA for the CDR3 is TGCGCCAGCAGCCGCCAGGGACAGGGTGATCAGCCCCAGCATTTT.

This rearrangement joins TRBV5-1 to TRBJ1-1; maybe TRBD1 (5 bases). V gave up 0 bases and J gave up 1 base, with 7 bases separating them. From germline, CDR1 is SGHRS and CDR2 YFSETQ. The CDR3 length is 14 residues. Here the CDR3 reads CASSLGRGNTEAFF. The CDR3 nucleotides read TGCGCCAGCAGCTTGGGGAGGGGGAACACTGAAGCTTTCTTT.

This clone was seen only once. The rearrangement uses TRBV14 and TRBJ2-2; D gene uncertain. The CDR3 runs 13 residues. V lost 4 bases and J 4 bases, leaving 7 bases between the germline ends. Germline loops: CDR1 SGHDN, CDR2 FVKESK. The CDR3 here is CASSPGVTGELFF. For the CDR3, the DNA is TGTGCCAGCAGCCCCGGAGTCACCGGGGAGCTGTTTTTT.

V and J are TRBV5-4 and TRBJ2-3; tentative D call: TRBD2 (5 bases). Trimming pared 2 bases from V and 0 bases from J, leaving 10 bases between. The V gene's germline CDR1 is SGHNT and CDR2 YYREEE (reference sequence). CDR3 length: 15 amino acids. Here the CDR3 DNA reads TGTGCCAGCAGCTTCGGGAAACCTAGCACAGATACGCAGTATTTT. It translates to CASSFGKPSTDTQYF.

The chain carries TRBV5-8 and TRBJ1-2; a possible D gene is TRBD1 (5 bases). Per the germline V gene, CDR1 is SGHTS and CDR2 is YDEGEE. The CDR3 spans 14 residues. Trimming stripped 0 bases from V and 8 bases from J, with 14 bases between. The CDR3 nucleotides read TGTGCCAGCAGCTTGGCCTCGGGGGTTGGCGGCTACACCTTC. As protein: CASSLASGVGGYTF. The full variable domain, its missing parts supplied by reference TRBV5-8 and TRBJ1-2, is EAGVTQSPTHLIKTRGQQATLRCSPISGHTSVYWYQQALGLGLQFLLWYDEGEERNRGNFPPRFSGRQFPNYSSELNVNALELEDSALYLCASSLASGVGGYTFGSGTRLTVV.

The DNA of the CDR3 is TGTGCCAGTAGTATGGCAGGGCTCTCCTACGAGCAGTACGTC. It encodes CASSMAGLSYEQYV. The chain recombines TRBV19 with TRBJ2-7; D might be TRBD1 (5 bases). Germline V CDR1 and CDR2: LNHDA, SQIVND (reference sequence). This CDR3 contains 14 residues. With 3 bases removed from V and 0 bases from J, the gap between germline ends came to 9 bases.

The chain combines TRBV9 with TRBJ2-1, with D possibly TRBD2 on 5 matching bases. V was pared by 0 bases and J by 13 bases, with 14 bases between. Germline CDR1 and CDR2: SGDLS and YYNGEE. The CDR3 contains 13 residues. The CDR3 region is CASSVEEGVSQFF. CDR3 bases: TGTGCCAGCAGCGTAGAAGAGGGAGTAAGTCAGTTCTTC. Supplemented by reference TRBV9 and TRBJ2-1, the full variable domain reads DSGVTQTPKHLITATGQRVTLRCSPRSGDLSVYWYQQSLDQGLQFLIQYYNGEERAKGNILERFSAQQFPDLHSELNLSSLELGDSALYFCASSVEEGVSQFFGPGTRLTVL.

The chain carries TRBV10-3 and TRBJ2-3; D is uncertain. Trimming removed 0 bases at V and 2 bases at J, with 12 bases between. The CDR3 spans 16 residues. In germline, CDR1 is ENHRY, CDR2 SYGVKD. The CDR3 reads CAISESMGMNTDTQYF. DNA for the CDR3: TGTGCCATCAGTGAGTCGATGGGGATGAACACAGATACGCAGTATTTT.

The rearrangement links TRBV11-2 to TRBJ2-1; maybe TRBD1 (5 bases). Per germline, CDR1 SGHAT and CDR2 FQNNGV. V dropped 1 base and J dropped 6 bases, with 16 bases sitting between them. CDR3 length equals 16 residues. CDR3 coding DNA: TGTGCCAGCAGCTTAGCTGCAGGGTCACTTCGCAATGAGCAGTTCTTC. Translating it yields CASSLAAGSLRNEQFF.

This clone was seen only a few times. The chain employs TRBV4-1 and TRBJ2-1; TRBD2 is a possible D gene (5 bases). The CDR3 is 13 amino acids. V lost 2 bases and J 10 bases, leaving 12 bases between the germline ends. Germline V CDR1 and CDR2: MGHRA, YSYEKL. CDR3 loop: CASSQSRGWEQFF. The CDR3 DNA is TGCGCCAGCAGCCAATCCCGGGGATGGGAGCAGTTCTTC.

The rearrangement joins TRBV5-1 to TRBJ1-5; 10 bases line up with TRBD1. J was trimmed by 3 bases and V by 5 bases; bases with no gene match: 2. The CDR3 runs to 14 residues. In germline, CDR1 is SGHRS, CDR2 YFSETQ. DNA for the CDR3: TGCGCCAGCAGGACAGGGGGCATCAATCAGCCCCAGCATTTT. Its translation is CASRTGGINQPQHF.

The chain employs TRBV18 and TRBJ1-1; tentatively, D is TRBD1 (5 bases). V lost 3 bases, J lost 9 bases, and 14 bases lay in between. The CDR3 sequence is 13 residues long. The germline gives CDR1 KGHSH, CDR2 LQKENI. The CDR3 sequence: CASSPRGRIKAFF. Here the CDR3 DNA reads TGTGCCAGCTCACCCCGGGGCCGAATTAAAGCTTTCTTT.

This clone was observed once. J is TRBJ2-1 and V is TRBV6-5, with 8 bases lining up with TRBD1. The germline CDR1 and CDR2 sequences are MNHEY and SVGAGI. The CDR3 extends over 12 amino acids. V was pared by 6 bases and J by 7 bases, with 2 bases of the junction left unmatched. CDR3 loop: CASRRQGNEQFF. The CDR3 DNA sequence: TGTGCCAGCAGGAGACAGGGGAATGAGCAGTTCTTC.

Only a few counts were recorded for this clone. The chain combines TRBV7-9 with TRBJ1-1; D not certain. There are 11 residues in the CDR3. Germline V gene data show CDR1 as SEHNR and CDR2 as FQNEAQ (reference sequence). Trimming took off 6 bases at V and 5 bases at J, with 7 bases between the two ends. CDR3 amino acids: CASSPGTEAFF. DNA of the CDR3: TGTGCCAGCAGTCCGGGGACTGAAGCTTTCTTT.